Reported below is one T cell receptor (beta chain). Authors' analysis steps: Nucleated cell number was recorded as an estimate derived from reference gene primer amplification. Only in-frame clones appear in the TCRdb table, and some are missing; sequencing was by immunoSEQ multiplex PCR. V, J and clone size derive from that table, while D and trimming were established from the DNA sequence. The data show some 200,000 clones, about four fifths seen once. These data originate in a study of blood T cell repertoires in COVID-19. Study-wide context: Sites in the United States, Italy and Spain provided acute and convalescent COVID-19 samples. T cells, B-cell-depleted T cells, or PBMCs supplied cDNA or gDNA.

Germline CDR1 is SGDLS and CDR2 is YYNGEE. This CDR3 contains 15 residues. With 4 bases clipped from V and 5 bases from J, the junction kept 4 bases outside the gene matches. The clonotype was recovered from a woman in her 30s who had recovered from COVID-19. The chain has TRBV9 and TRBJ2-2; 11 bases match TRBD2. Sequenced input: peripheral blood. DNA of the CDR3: TGTGCCAGCAGCCCACGGACTAGCGGGACCGGGGAGCTGTTTTTT. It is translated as CASSPRTSGTGELFF.